Listed here is a single TCR beta chain. This clone has at least ten counts. It lacks a known antigen. No clone much larger than this one lies a single base away; base qualities are absent. The record originates from a study of metastatic and nonmetastatic thyroid tumors (dated by TCRdb to about 2020). Notes on the research overall: The researchers compared repertoires between peripheral blood samples and tumor or nodule tissue samples from patients with malignant or benign thyroid disease. What the study reported, not specific to this receptor: TCR beta diversity was reported as significantly higher in malignant tumors than in benign nodules, in both blood and tumor samples.

V sheds 5 bases and J sheds 9 bases, leaving 20 bases between their ends. According to the germline V gene (reference sequence), CDR1 reads DFQATT and CDR2 reads SNEGSKA. Measured from the cysteine to the phenylalanine, the CDR3 is 13 residues long. CDR3 DNA is the only sequence kept; it has 39 bases, read in frame from the first base. Before undergoing thyroid surgery, none of the patients had been given any kind of treatment. Using T-cell receptor beta sequencing, the researchers looked back retrospectively at clinical samples from patients, gathered between about 2011 and 2019. Library preparation used PCR. The reads were generated on an Illumina HiSeq 4000. High-throughput sequencing was used to profile the TCR beta-chain CDR3 region of every patient. The original methods were these. Drawing on CDR3 differences between clinicopathological groups, the researchers built a classifier meant to tell apart patients with distant-metastatic papillary thyroid cancer. To measure repertoire diversity the researchers used the Shannon index, while the Morisita-Horn index served to gauge how similar the tumor and blood repertoires were. TCRdb reprocessed the public reads (quality trimming at Q25 with fastp, clone calling with MiXCR) and kept in-frame beta chains. These V and J calls rely on TCRdb rather than the paper's analysis. The sample data list about 21,000 clones, and roughly a quarter of these were observed just once. The ten top clones hold around 21% of the sample.

The receptor comes from a female donor with papillary thyroid cancer or a benign thyroid nodule (not recorded which). Some clones in this sample may be carry-over from other donors' samples. Sample: blood. This chain is built from TRBV20-1 and TRBJ2-7; tentative D gene TRBD1, with 5 bases matching. CDR3 protein: CSAPMGRVKWQYF. The bases read TGCAGTGCTCCCATGGGCAGGGTGAAATGGCAGTACTTC.